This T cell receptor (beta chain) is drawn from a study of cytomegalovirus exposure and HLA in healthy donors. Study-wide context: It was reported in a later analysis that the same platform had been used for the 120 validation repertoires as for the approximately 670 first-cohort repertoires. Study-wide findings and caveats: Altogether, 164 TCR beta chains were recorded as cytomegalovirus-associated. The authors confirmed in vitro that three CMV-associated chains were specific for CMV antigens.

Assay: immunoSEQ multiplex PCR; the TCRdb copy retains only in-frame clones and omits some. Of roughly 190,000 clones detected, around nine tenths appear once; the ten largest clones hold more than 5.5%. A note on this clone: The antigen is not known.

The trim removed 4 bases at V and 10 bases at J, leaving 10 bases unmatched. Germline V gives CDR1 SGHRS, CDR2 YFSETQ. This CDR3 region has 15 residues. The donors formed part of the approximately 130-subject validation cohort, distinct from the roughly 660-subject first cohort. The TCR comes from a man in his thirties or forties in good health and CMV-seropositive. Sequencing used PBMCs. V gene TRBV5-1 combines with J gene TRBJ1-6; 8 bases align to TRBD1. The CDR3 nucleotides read TGCGCCAGCAGCGATTCCCCAGGGGGCGTCTCACCCCTCCACTTT. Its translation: CASSDSPGGVSPLHF.